Below, 32 T cell receptor beta chains from the same sample are listed, as sequenced in a study of shared clonotypes between healthy human individuals. Produced via immunoSEQ multiplex PCR; TCRdb's table is partial and in-frame only. The repertoire includes some 1,600,000 clones, under 99% of them detected once, and about 0.4% sits in the top ten. Source material: naive CD4+ T cells sorted from blood. Subset here: CD45RA+ positively selected. These receptors originate from a man between 25 and 39 years old in good health.

V gene TRBV19 combines with J gene TRBJ2-5; D is undetermined. Trimming removed 2 bases at V and 5 bases at J, with 9 bases between. This CDR3 has 13 residues. The germline gives CDR1 LNHDA, CDR2 SQIVND (reference sequence). Written as DNA, the CDR3 is TGTGCCAGTAGTATAAGCATTCAGGAGACCCAGTACTTC. Its translation: CASSISIQETQYF.

The gene calls are TRBV13 and TRBJ2-1; D is possibly TRBD2 (5 bases). CDR1 and CDR2 (germline): PRHDT, FYEKMQ (reference sequence). The CDR3 is 15 residues long. Trimming shortened V by 8 bases and J by 0 bases, and 14 bases separated the two germline ends. CDR3 nucleotide sequence: TGTGCCAGCTCCCCGAGGGTCAGCTCCTACAATGAGCAGTTCTTC. Amino acid sequence: CASSPRVSSYNEQFF.

The V gene is TRBV10-3, the J gene TRBJ2-7; 7 positions agree with TRBD1. CDR1 is ENHRY and CDR2 is SYGVKD in the germline V gene. There are 13 residues in the CDR3. V shed 5 bases and J 3 bases; nucleotides not matched to a gene: 4. The chain's CDR3 is CAISPGQNYEQYF. The CDR3 DNA reads as TGTGCCATCAGTCCGGGACAGAACTACGAGCAGTACTTC.

Details on this clone: The sample carries other DNA sequences with the same CDR3. V and J are TRBV20-1 and TRBJ2-7; D may be TRBD1 or TRBD2 (5 bases each). Trimming removed 6 bases from V and 6 bases from J, with 12 bases in between. The CDR3 consists of 11 residues. Germline values: CDR1 DFQATT, CDR2 SNEGSKA (reference sequence). CDR3 residues: CSAPRGGEQYF. In DNA, the CDR3 is TGCAGTGCCCCGAGGGGTGGCGAGCAGTACTTC.

J is TRBJ2-3 and V is TRBV5-1; TRBD1 agrees at 8 bases. The trim removed 5 bases at V and 4 bases at J, leaving 6 bases unmatched. The CDR3 is made up of 14 amino acids. The germline gives CDR1 SGHRS, CDR2 YFSETQ. The CDR3 region has the DNA TGCGCCAGCAGTCGGGACAGGAGACCAGATACGCAGTATTTT. Protein: CASSRDRRPDTQYF.

The chain combines TRBV5-1 with TRBJ2-2; TRBD2 agrees at 10 bases. The CDR3 is 17 amino acids. CDR1 is SGHRS, CDR2 YFSETQ, per germline. J was trimmed by 7 bases and V by 5 bases; bases with no gene match: 14. Here the CDR3 reads CASRGFASGSSNGELFF. The DNA for the CDR3 is TGCGCCAGCAGAGGGTTCGCTAGCGGGAGTTCGAACGGGGAGCTGTTTTTT.

V and J are TRBV2 and TRBJ2-1; the D call may be TRBD1 or TRBD2 (5 bases each). V was trimmed by 4 bases and J by 0 bases, leaving 10 bases between them. Looked up from germline, CDR1 is SNHLY and CDR2 is FYNNEI. This CDR3 region has 15 residues. The CDR3 reads CASSGSGGSYNEQFF. For the CDR3, the DNA is TGTGCCAGCAGTGGCAGTGGGGGCTCCTACAATGAGCAGTTCTTC.

The V call is TRBV5-1, the J call TRBJ1-4; D is perhaps TRBD1 (5 bases). CDR3 length: 12 residues. V was clipped by 0 bases and J by 12 bases, with 9 bases between them. Germline CDR1 SGHRS, CDR2 YFSETQ. The CDR3 DNA reads as TGCGCCAGCAGCTTGGAGGGCAGGGAACTGTTTTTT. Encoded protein: CASSLEGRELFF.

This chain joins TRBV29-1 and TRBJ1-2; 8 bases are a match to TRBD1. The CDR3 runs 12 residues. Germline V gene data show CDR1 as SQVTM and CDR2 as ANQGSEA. The trim removed 7 bases at V and 4 bases at J, leaving 5 bases unmatched. Here the CDR3 DNA reads TGCAGCGCCAACACAGGGGGCTATGGCTACACCTTC. Translation: CSANTGGYGYTF.

The chain uses TRBV30 and TRBJ1-1; TRBD1 matches 7 bases. Germline V lookup: CDR1 GTSNPN, CDR2 SVGIG (reference sequence). The V gene end was trimmed by 3 bases and the J gene end by 5 bases; junction bases not matched to a gene: 3. The CDR3 length is 12 residues. The CDR3 protein is CAWRRQGTEAFF. The CDR3 region has the DNA TGTGCCTGGAGGAGACAGGGTACTGAAGCTTTCTTT.

This chain uses TRBV5-5 with TRBJ2-7; D remains unclear. This CDR3 has 17 amino acids. CDR1 is SGHKS, CDR2 YYEKEE, per germline (reference sequence). Trimming left V 0 bases short and J 5 bases short, with 21 bases between. The CDR3 DNA reads as TGTGCCAGCAGCTTGGGCGGCAGACCAACCATCGCGGACGAGCAGTACTTC. Translation: CASSLGGRPTIADEQYF.

The gene calls are TRBV19 and TRBJ1-3; TRBD1 aligns across 7 bases. The CDR3 is 14 residues long. CDR1 and CDR2 (germline): LNHDA, SQIVND (reference sequence). After removal of 7 bases from V and 5 bases from J, the junction contained 8 bases not matched to a gene. The CDR3 DNA is TGTGCCAGTAAAGCCGGGACAGCCCGAAACACCATATATTTT. This sequence encodes CASKAGTARNTIYF.

The chain joins TRBV19 to TRBJ1-2; weak D call: TRBD1 (5 bases). The CDR3 length is 15 residues. Germline V gene sequence: CDR1 LNHDA, CDR2 SQIVND (reference sequence). Trimming shortened V by 3 bases and J by 8 bases, and 19 bases separated the two germline ends. The CDR3 loop is CASSMPDTGRGGYTF. The DNA for the CDR3 is TGTGCCAGTAGTATGCCCGACACAGGCAGAGGAGGCTACACCTTC.

This rearrangement joins TRBV4-1 to TRBJ2-7; D gene uncertain. Germline V gene data show CDR1 as MGHRA and CDR2 as YSYEKL. Trimming took off 1 base at V and 3 bases at J, with 7 bases between the two ends. This CDR3 has 13 residues. CDR3 DNA: TGCGCCAGCAGCCAAGTAGTTCGCTACGAGCAGTACTTC. This codes for CASSQVVRYEQYF.

The chain combines TRBV11-2 with TRBJ1-1, with unresolved D. Trimming removed 2 bases from V and 1 base from J, with 8 bases in between. Germline CDR1 reads SGHAT; CDR2 reads FQNNGV. There are 14 residues in the CDR3. CDR3 loop: CASSLRLGNTEAFF. DNA of the CDR3: TGTGCCAGCAGCTTACGGTTGGGGAACACTGAAGCTTTCTTT.

About this clone: In the same sample, other DNA sequences code for this CDR3. This chain links TRBV25-1 with TRBJ2-7; D uncertain. The germline gives CDR1 MGHDK, CDR2 SYGVNS. V lost 5 bases, J lost 3 bases, and 5 bases lay in between. This CDR3 is built from 11 residues. The CDR3 DNA reads as TGTGCCAGCAGTTTTAGCTACGAGCAGTACTTC. It codes for CASSFSYEQYF.

This chain connects TRBV6-1 to TRBJ2-7; 7 nucleotides line up with TRBD1. Germline V gene data show CDR1 as MNHNS and CDR2 as SASEGT. The CDR3 spans 13 residues. V shed 5 bases and J 5 bases; nucleotides not matched to a gene: 6. The CDR3 loop is CASSLEGAHEQYF. The CDR3 nucleotides read TGTGCCAGCAGTCTCGAGGGGGCCCACGAGCAGTACTTC.

The chain has TRBV9 and TRBJ1-2; D perhaps matches TRBD1 (6 bases). The CDR3 has 19 residues. V was clipped by 3 bases and J by 4 bases, with 28 bases between them. CDR1 and CDR2 (germline): SGDLS, YYNGEE. The CDR3 loop is CASSAGRGGQHPSSYGYTF. The CDR3 DNA follows: TGTGCCAGCAGCGCGGGACGGGGCGGACAGCACCCTTCTTCCTATGGCTACACCTTC.

The DNA of the CDR3 is TGTGCCAGCAGCTTAGCATTAGGACTAGCAGAGTACGAGCAGTACTTC. Its translation: CASSLALGLAEYEQYF. V and J are TRBV7-8 and TRBJ2-7; 8 bases align to TRBD2. Germline lookup yields CDR1 SGHVS and CDR2 FQNEAQ. This CDR3 contains 16 residues. Trimming at V came to 0 bases and at J to 4 bases, leaving 8 bases not matched to a gene.

The chain couples TRBV7-2 to TRBJ2-7; D not resolved. V dropped 1 base and J dropped 5 bases, with 12 bases sitting between them. The CDR3 contains 14 residues. Germline lookup yields CDR1 SGHTA and CDR2 FQGNSA. The CDR3 is CASSLGRNSHEQYF. The DNA for the CDR3 is TGTGCCAGCAGCTTAGGCAGGAATTCCCACGAGCAGTACTTC.

This chain joins TRBV7-6 and TRBJ2-5; D is undetermined. The J call is doubtful: the DNA matches TRBJ2-7 better. The CDR3 extends over 12 amino acids. Germline V gives CDR1 SGHVS, CDR2 FNYEAQ. The CDR3 nucleotides read TGTGCCAGCAGCTTAGACAGATTCGAGCAGTACTTC. This translates into CASSLDRFEQYF.

The rearrangement uses TRBV5-4 and TRBJ2-5, with D tentatively TRBD1 or TRBD2 (5 bases each). The V gene lost 4 bases and the J gene lost 5 bases, with 21 bases spanning the gap. The germline V gene encodes CDR1 SGHNT and CDR2 YYREEE (reference sequence). CDR3 length: 16 residues. The CDR3 DNA reads as TGTGCCAGCAGCACGGGACGGTCTAGGGTAGGCGAGACCCAGTACTTC. The encoded protein is CASSTGRSRVGETQYF.

J is TRBJ2-2 and V is TRBV27; D remains ambiguous. Trimming removed 5 bases at V and 5 bases at J, with 9 bases between. The CDR3 has 13 residues. The V gene's germline CDR1 is MNHEY and CDR2 SMNVEV (reference sequence). The CDR3 DNA follows: TGTGCCAGCAGTGCCAAACCGACCGGGGAGCTGTTTTTT. Protein product: CASSAKPTGELFF.

The V and J genes are TRBV7-9 and TRBJ2-2; D perhaps matches TRBD2 (7 bases). Deletions cut 11 bases from V and 1 base from J, with 11 bases between. Per the germline V gene, CDR1 is SEHNR and CDR2 is FQNEAQ (reference sequence). The CDR3 loop spans 13 amino acids. CDR3 sequence: CAVGGENTGELFF. In nucleotides, the CDR3 is TGTGCCGTAGGGGGGGAGAACACCGGGGAGCTGTTTTTT. The full variable domain, rest sourced from reference TRBV7-9 and TRBJ2-2, is DTGVSQNPRHKITKRGQNVTFRCDPISEHNRLYWYRQTLGQGPEFLTYFQNEAQLEKSRLLSDRFSAERPKGSFSTLEIQRTEQGDSAMYLCAVGGENTGELFFGEGSRLTVL.

The V call is TRBV4-1, the J call TRBJ1-5; D is ambiguous. The length of the CDR3 is 14 residues. V was cut by 1 base and J by 5 bases, with 9 bases left in between. Germline CDR1 MGHRA, CDR2 YSYEKL. The CDR3 loop is CASSQARPDQPQHF. The CDR3 bases are TGCGCCAGCAGCCAAGCTCGCCCTGATCAGCCCCAGCATTTT.

The rearrangement links TRBV2 to TRBJ2-1; D possibly matches TRBD1 or TRBD2 (5 bases each). V lost 9 bases and J lost 4, with 7 bases in between. CDR1 and CDR2 from the germline V gene are SNHLY and FYNNEI. The CDR3 length is 11 residues. The CDR3 DNA reads as TGTGCCAGGGGGGATTACAATGAGCAGTTCTTC. Amino acids: CARGDYNEQFF.

The chain carries TRBV9 and TRBJ1-2; D not resolved. V was pared by 3 bases and J by 2 bases, with 5 bases between. The germline V gene has CDR1 SGDLS and CDR2 YYNGEE. The CDR3 consists of 12 residues. The CDR3 here is CASSAENYGYTF. The CDR3 region has the DNA TGTGCCAGCAGCGCAGAGAACTATGGCTACACCTTC.

V is TRBV28 and J is TRBJ2-1; no definite D call. Germline V gene sequence: CDR1 MDHEN, CDR2 SYDVKM. This CDR3 comprises 13 residues. Trimming pared 8 bases from V and 4 bases from J, leaving 12 bases between. CDR3 DNA sequence: TGTGCCAGCCTCCCCCCGCTGTACAATGAGCAGTTCTTC. Amino acids: CASLPPLYNEQFF.

V is TRBV5-1 and J is TRBJ2-1, with 7 bases matching TRBD2. V trimming: 6 bases; J trimming: 5 bases; junction bases outside the gene matches: 8. This CDR3 has 14 amino acids. Germline V CDR1 and CDR2: SGHRS, YFSETQ. Written as DNA, the CDR3 is TGCGCCAGCAAGGAACTAGCGATCCACAATGAGCAGTTCTTC. It translates to CASKELAIHNEQFF.

V gene TRBV7-3 combines with J gene TRBJ2-2; D remains unclear. Trimming cost V 0 bases and J 4 bases, with 0 bases left between them. Germline lookup yields CDR1 SGHTA and CDR2 FQGTGA. CDR3 length: 12 residues. In nucleotides, the CDR3 is TGTGCCAGCAGCTTAACCACCGGGGAGCTGTTTTTT. Encoded protein: CASSLTTGELFF. The full variable domain, in which reference TRBV7-3 and TRBJ2-2 provide the parts outside the CDR3, is GAGVSQTPSNKVTEKGKYVELRCDPISGHTALYWYRQSLGQGPEFLIYFQGTGAADDSGLPNDRFFAVRPEGSVSTLKIQRTERGDSAVYLCASSLTTGELFFGEGSRLTVL.

The chain employs TRBV29-1 and TRBJ1-1; D ambiguous. This CDR3 has 15 amino acids. V lost 5 bases to trimming and J lost 0 bases, with 16 bases between them. Germline CDR1 reads SQVTM; CDR2 reads ANQGSEA. CDR3 amino acids: CSVRPSGSLNTEAFF. Written as DNA, the CDR3 is TGCAGCGTTCGACCGTCTGGCTCTCTGAACACTGAAGCTTTCTTT.

This clone appeared once. The chain employs TRBV7-8 and TRBJ1-2; D call uncertain. Trimming left V 0 bases short and J 1 base short, with 12 bases between. Looked up from germline, CDR1 is SGHVS and CDR2 is FQNEAQ. The CDR3 totals 16 residues. The DNA of the CDR3 is TGTGCCAGCAGCTTAGCGCTTTTACGGGGTAACTATGGCTACACCTTC. It codes for CASSLALLRGNYGYTF.